This is a list of T cell receptor beta chains from one sample in a study of blood T cell repertoires in COVID-19. Data came from immunoSEQ multiplex PCR; TCRdb stores just in-frame clones and leaves some out. Of approximately 270,000 clones detected, around 89% appear once; the ten largest clones hold 4.1%. Sequenced: PBMCs or T cells enriched from blood (not recorded which). These receptors were obtained from a woman in her twenties or thirties with acute COVID-19. The CDR3 runs from the conserved cysteine through the conserved F or W. A D gene is named only where the DNA matches it firmly. Expanded clones get a size class; other rows say once, few or many, or leave the size out.

size | J | V | D | CDR3 | DNA
NA | TRBJ1-5 | TRBV5-5 | NA | CASSINGAGNQPQHF | TGTGCCAGCAGCATAAACGGTGCCGGCAATCAGCCCCAGCATTTT
NA | TRBJ2-7 | TRBV15 | TRBD1 | CATSTDRVRYEQYF | TGTGCCACCAGCACCGACAGGGTTCGGTACGAGCAGTACTTC
NA | TRBJ1-6 | TRBV28 | TRBD1 | CASKTGGDNSPLHF | TGTGCCAGCAAAACAGGGGGCGATAATTCACCCCTCCACTTT
NA | TRBJ2-2 | TRBV10-3 | TRBD1 | CAIGQGEFWNTGELFF | TGTGCCATCGGACAGGGGGAGTTCTGGAACACCGGGGAGCTGTTTTTT
NA | TRBJ2-3 | TRBV24-1 | NA | CATSDLGGKATDTQYF | TGTGCCACCAGTGATTTGGGCGGGAAGGCCACAGATACGCAGTATTTT
NA | TRBJ1-1 | TRBV5-5 | TRBD1 | CASSQTGGTEAFF | TGTGCCAGCAGCCAGACAGGGGGCACTGAAGCTTTCTTT
NA | TRBJ2-7 | TRBV6-5 | TRBD1 | CASSAGTGGYEQYF | TGTGCCAGCAGCGCCGGGACAGGGGGCTACGAGCAGTACTTC
once | TRBJ2-7 | TRBV28 | TRBD2 | CASSGTSGSWEQYF | TGTGCCAGCAGTGGGACTAGCGGGAGTTGGGAGCAGTACTTC
NA | TRBJ1-1 | TRBV29-1 | NA | CSVCPYARGGWSTEAFF | TGCAGCGTGTGTCCTTATGCGAGGGGGGGTTGGAGCACTGAAGCTTTCTTT
once | TRBJ2-1 | TRBV28 | TRBD1 | CASSLTGGTAYNEQFF | TGTGCCAGCAGTCTGACAGGGGGGACAGCGTACAATGAGCAGTTCTTC
NA | TRBJ2-7 | TRBV29-1 | NA | CSVAGALPGGQYF | TGCAGCGTCGCAGGGGCACTTCCCGGTGGGCAGTACTTC
NA | TRBJ2-3 | TRBV7-9 | NA | CASSLEGTDTQYF | TGTGCCAGCAGCCTGGAGGGCACAGATACGCAGTATTTT
NA | TRBJ2-1 | TRBV9 | NA | CASSVTSTYNEQFF | TGTGCCAGCAGCGTAACTAGCACTTACAATGAGCAGTTCTTC
once | TRBJ1-4 | TRBV7-2 | NA | CASSPDYNEKLFF | TGTGCCAGCAGCCCAGACTATAATGAAAAACTGTTTTTT
NA | TRBJ1-2 | TRBV18 | TRBD1 | CASSFPTGEDGYTF | TGTGCCAGCTCATTTCCGACAGGGGAAGATGGCTACACCTTC
once | TRBJ2-7 | TRBV28 | TRBD1 | CASSSGQGRFYEQYF | TGTGCCAGCAGTTCCGGACAGGGAAGATTCTACGAGCAGTACTTC
NA | TRBJ1-1 | TRBV27 | NA | CASSLGGGSTEAFF | TGTGCCAGCAGTTTAGGGGGGGGGTCCACTGAAGCTTTCTTT
NA | TRBJ2-7 | TRBV10-3 | TRBD2 | CAISAVAGESYEQYF | TGTGCCATCAGTGCTGTAGCGGGGGAGTCCTACGAGCAGTACTTC
NA | TRBJ1-5 | TRBV5-6 | NA | CASSLETGEGPQHF | TGTGCCAGCAGCTTGGAGACAGGTGAGGGGCCCCAGCATTTT
few | TRBJ2-7 | TRBV6-5 | NA | CASSSKEGWTYEQYF | TGTGCCAGCAGCTCCAAAGAGGGCTGGACCTACGAGCAGTACTTC
NA | TRBJ2-7 | TRBV10-3 | NA | CAISETGRLADTYEQYF | TGTGCCATCAGTGAGACTGGGCGGCTAGCTGATACCTACGAGCAGTACTTC
NA | TRBJ1-1 | TRBV19 | NA | CASSIGSGSWRAFF | TGTGCCAGTAGTATAGGGTCGGGAAGTTGGCGAGCTTTCTTT
few | TRBJ1-1 | TRBV29-1 | NA | CSVERNREAFF | TGCAGCGTTGAACGTAACAGGGAAGCTTTCTTT
NA | TRBJ1-2 | TRBV18 | NA | CASSPPSRGGYTF | TGTGCCAGCTCACCACCGTCCCGGGGAGGCTACACCTTC
NA | TRBJ2-1 | TRBV7-9 | NA | CASTMEGTDYNEQFF | TGTGCCAGCACCATGGAGGGGACGGACTACAATGAGCAGTTCTTC
once | TRBJ2-1 | TRBV7-3 | NA | CASSKEAGFYNEQFF | TGTGCCAGCAGCAAGGAGGCCGGCTTCTACAATGAGCAGTTCTTC
NA | TRBJ2-7 | TRBV7-9 | NA | CASSLGQGMTVYEQYF | TGTGCCAGCAGCTTAGGGCAGGGGATGACCGTCTACGAGCAGTACTTC
NA | TRBJ2-2 | TRBV9 | TRBD2 | CASSGQLAGAYTGELFF | TGTGCCAGCAGCGGCCAACTAGCGGGAGCATACACCGGGGAGCTGTTTTTT
NA | TRBJ2-3 | TRBV3-1/TRBV3-2 | NA | CASSQGSDTQYF | TGTGCCAGCAGCCAAGGTTCGGATACGCAGTATTTT
NA | TRBJ2-2 | TRBV10-2 | TRBD1 | CASSQPGTGNTGELFF | TGCGCCAGCAGTCAACCCGGGACAGGGAACACCGGGGAGCTGTTTTTT
NA | TRBJ1-5 | TRBV28 | NA | CASAGTRNQPQHF | TGTGCCAGCGCCGGGACAAGGAATCAGCCCCAGCATTTT
NA | TRBJ1-6 | TRBV28 | NA | CASNDRRHSPLHF | TGTGCCAGCAACGACAGGAGGCATTCACCCCTCCACTTT
NA | TRBJ2-4 | TRBV12-3/TRBV12-4 | NA | CASSLKAKNIQYF | TGTGCCAGCAGCCTAAAGGCCAAAAACATTCAGTACTTC
NA | TRBJ2-7 | TRBV5-1 | NA | CASSLAGSYTEQYF | TGCGCCAGCAGCTTGGCAGGTTCCTATACCGAGCAGTACTTC
NA | TRBJ1-1 | TRBV7-8 | TRBD1 | CASSPGQVSWGSEAFF | TGTGCCAGCAGCCCGGGACAGGTATCCTGGGGCTCTGAAGCTTTCTTT
once | TRBJ2-7 | TRBV2 | NA | CASSEQGTLTYEQYF | TGTGCCAGCAGTGAACAGGGGACATTGACCTACGAGCAGTACTTC
few | TRBJ2-3 | TRBV27 | NA | CASSLLGTDTQYF | TGTGCCAGCAGTTTATTAGGCACAGATACGCAGTATTTT
once | TRBJ2-1 | TRBV11-2 | NA | CASSLVREQFF | TGTGCCAGCAGCTTAGTCAGGGAGCAGTTCTTC
NA | TRBJ1-1 | TRBV19 | TRBD1 | CASSMDRDTEAFF | TGTGCCAGTAGTATGGACAGGGACACTGAAGCTTTCTTT
NA | TRBJ2-3 | TRBV2 | TRBD2 | CASRVAGATDTQYF | TGTGCCAGCAGGGTAGCGGGAGCCACAGATACGCAGTATTTT
NA | TRBJ2-3 | TRBV7-8 | TRBD2 | CASCPGGSTDTQYF | TGTGCCAGCTGTCCGGGAGGGAGCACAGATACGCAGTATTTT
once | TRBJ2-1 | TRBV7-9 | NA | CASSLGPVRSGGNEQFF | TGTGCCAGCAGCTTGGGCCCAGTGAGGTCAGGGGGGAATGAGCAGTTCTTC
once | TRBJ1-2 | TRBV27 | TRBD1 | CASSAGQGIYGYTF | TGTGCCAGCAGTGCAGGACAGGGGATCTATGGCTACACCTTC
NA | TRBJ2-3 | TRBV7-3 | NA | CASSEDYTTSTDTQYF | TGTGCCAGCAGCGAGGACTATACGACTAGCACAGATACGCAGTATTTT
NA | TRBJ1-2 | TRBV6-5 | NA | CASSYLQRANYGYTF | TGTGCCAGCAGTTACTTACAGAGGGCTAACTATGGCTACACCTTC
NA | TRBJ2-5 | TRBV5-4 | TRBD2 | CASSWRGWETQYF | TGTGCCAGCAGCTGGCGGGGGTGGGAGACCCAGTACTTC
NA | TRBJ2-3 | TRBV24-1 | TRBD2 | CATSEPGLAADTQYF | TGTGCCACCAGTGAACCGGGACTAGCGGCAGATACGCAGTATTTT
NA | TRBJ1-5 | TRBV3-1/TRBV3-2 | TRBD1 | CASSQGGQGSNQPQHF | TGTGCCAGCAGCCAAGGAGGACAGGGTAGCAATCAGCCCCAGCATTTT
NA | TRBJ1-6 | TRBV7-9 | TRBD1 | CASSSDRGLSPLHF | TGTGCCAGCAGCTCCGACAGGGGGCTGTCACCCCTCCACTTT
NA | TRBJ2-3 | TRBV23-1 | NA | CASNPPLRATQYF | TGCGCCAGCAATCCCCCTCTGCGGGCCACGCAGTATTTT
NA | TRBJ1-6 | TRBV5-1 | TRBD1 | CASSLEPTGTGGRWSPLHF | TGCGCCAGCAGCTTGGAGCCAACCGGGACAGGGGGCCGGTGGTCACCCCTCCACTTT
NA | TRBJ2-3 | TRBV30 | NA | CAWSPPAAADTQYF | TGTGCCTGGAGCCCCCCCGCGGCCGCAGATACGCAGTATTTT
NA | TRBJ2-7 | TRBV29-1 | TRBD2 | CSVLGNQRESTWEQYF | TGCAGCGTTCTGGGAAACCAGCGGGAGTCGACGTGGGAGCAGTACTTC
NA | TRBJ1-2 | TRBV14 | NA | CASSQEKSPGKGIYHGYTF | TGTGCCAGCAGCCAAGAAAAATCCCCGGGTAAGGGGATCTACCATGGCTACACCTTC